This T cell receptor (beta chain) is from a study of cytomegalovirus exposure and HLA in healthy donors. Study overall: An earlier analysis identified 95 million to 120 million unique TCR beta sequences in about 179 million T cells.

This clone was seen just once. A multiplex PCR was run with 60 Vbeta primers and 13 Jbeta primers. The method was immunoSEQ multiplex PCR; TCRdb's version includes in-frame clones alone and lacks a portion of them. The table records approximately 120,000 clones, 83% of them present only once. This CDR3 has 15 residues. J was trimmed by 7 bases and V by 2 bases; bases with no gene match: 9. CDR1 is GTSNPN, CDR2 SVGIG, per germline (reference sequence). Sample: PBMCs. The chain links TRBV30 to TRBJ2-7, with 12 bases identical to TRBD2. This sequence was found in a man between 18 and 29 years old in good health and CMV-seropositive. The DNA of the CDR3 is TGTGCCTGGAGTCTGTCTAGCGGGGGGGCCGAAGAGCAGTACTTC. The encoded protein is CAWSLSSGGAEEQYF.